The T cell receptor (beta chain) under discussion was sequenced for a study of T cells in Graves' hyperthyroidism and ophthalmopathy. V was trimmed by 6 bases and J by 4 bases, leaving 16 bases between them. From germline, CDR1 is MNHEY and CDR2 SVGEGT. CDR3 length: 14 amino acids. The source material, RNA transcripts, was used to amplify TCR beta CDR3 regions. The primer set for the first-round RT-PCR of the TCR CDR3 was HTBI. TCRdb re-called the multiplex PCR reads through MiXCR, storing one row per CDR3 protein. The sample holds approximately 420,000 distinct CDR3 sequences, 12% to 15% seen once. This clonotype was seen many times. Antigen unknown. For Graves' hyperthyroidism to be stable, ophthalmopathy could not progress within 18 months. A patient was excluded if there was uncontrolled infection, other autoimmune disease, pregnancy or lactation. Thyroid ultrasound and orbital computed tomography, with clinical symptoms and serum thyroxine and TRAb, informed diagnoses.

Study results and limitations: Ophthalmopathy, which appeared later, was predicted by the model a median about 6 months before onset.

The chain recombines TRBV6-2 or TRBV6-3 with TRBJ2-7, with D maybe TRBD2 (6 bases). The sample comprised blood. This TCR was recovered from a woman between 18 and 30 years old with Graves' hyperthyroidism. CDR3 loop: CASRGSGTRYEQYF. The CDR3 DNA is TGTGCCAGCAGGGGCTCCGGGACTCGGTACGAGCAGTACTTC.